The present TCR beta chain was sequenced within a study of blood T cell repertoires in COVID-19. CDR1 is SGHNT, CDR2 YYREEE, per germline (reference sequence). The CDR3 sequence is 16 residues long. V gave up 1 base and J gave up 0 bases; unmatched junction bases: 3. The protocol was immunoSEQ multiplex PCR, while the TCRdb copy is restricted to in-frame clones and leaves out a portion. The table includes under 350,000 clones, approximately 86% detected once. Those who participated ranged in age from roughly 18 to 90 years and resided in 20 to 25 US areas. Only one count was recorded for this clone. This TCR was sampled from a woman aged 40-49 years with acute COVID-19. Source material: PBMCs or T cells enriched from blood (not recorded which). This chain links TRBV5-4 with TRBJ2-1; 8 positions match TRBD2. CDR3 bases: TGTGCCAGCAGCTTGACGGGGGGGGCCTCCTACAATGAGCAGTTCTTC. Its protein product is CASSLTGGASYNEQFF.